The rows below give T cell receptor beta chains drawn from one sample of a study of blood T cell repertoires in COVID-19. Only in-frame clones appear in the TCRdb table, and some are missing; sequencing was by immunoSEQ multiplex PCR. Here the sample spans hundreds of thousands of clones, roughly 83% being singletons. The sequenced sample consisted of peripheral blood. Receptors were obtained from a woman of 80 years or more with acute or convalescent COVID-19. The CDR3 runs from the conserved cysteine through the conserved F or W. The D gene is left open where the match is weak. Clone size, where shown, is once, few, many, or a class for clones that have expanded.

V gene,D gene,clone size,J gene,CDR3 DNA,CDR3 protein
TRBV18,TRBD1,-,TRBJ1-4,TGTGCCAGCTCACCAACGACAGGGACAAATGAAAAACTGTTTTTT,CASSPTTGTNEKLFF
TRBV29-1,-,-,TRBJ1-2,TGCAGCGTCGAAAGGCGGGGTTTAGGGGGCTACACCTTC,CSVERRGLGGYTF
TRBV7-9,TRBD1,once,TRBJ1-4,TGTGCCAGCAGCCCAGGACAGGGACGGGAAAAACTGTTTTTT,CASSPGQGREKLFF
TRBV7-9,-,-,TRBJ1-3,TGTGCCAGCAGTCTAACAGGGTCCGGAAACACCATATATTTT,CASSLTGSGNTIYF
TRBV7-3,-,-,TRBJ2-2,TGTGCCAGCAGCTCCGGGACTTTCAACACCGGGGAGCTGTTTTTT,CASSSGTFNTGELFF
TRBV3-1/TRBV3-2,-,-,TRBJ1-6,TGTGCCAGCAGCCAAGTGCAGGGTAATTCACCCCTCCACTTT,CASSQVQGNSPLHF
TRBV2,TRBD2,-,TRBJ2-1,TGTGCCAGCAGTAGGACTAGCGGGGGGGGCAATGAGCAGTTCTTC,CASSRTSGGGNEQFF
TRBV18,-,-,TRBJ1-1,TGTGCCAGCTCACCACCTTACAGGAACACTGAAGCTTTCTTT,CASSPPYRNTEAFF
TRBV19,-,-,TRBJ1-2,TGTGCCAGTAGTGGGCAGGGGTACTATGGCTACACCTTC,CASSGQGYYGYTF
TRBV3-1/TRBV3-2,-,-,TRBJ1-1,TGTGCCAGCAGCCAGCTAGACACTGAAGCTTTCTTT,CASSQLDTEAFF
TRBV27,-,-,TRBJ1-1,TGTGCCAGCAGTTTAGATGCGGCCGGACAAATCACTGAAGCTTTCTTT,CASSLDAAGQITEAFF
TRBV2,TRBD1,-,TRBJ2-1,TGTGCCAGCGGTGCCTCCGGGACAGGGTTCAATGAGCAGTTCTTC,CASGASGTGFNEQFF
TRBV7-3,TRBD2,-,TRBJ2-5,TGTGCCAGCAGCTTTAGCGGGGGGCTCCAGGAGACCCAGTACTTC,CASSFSGGLQETQYF
TRBV3-1/TRBV3-2,-,-,TRBJ2-7,TGTGCCAGCAGCCCCTACAGGGCTCCCCACGAGCAGTACTTC,CASSPYRAPHEQYF
TRBV5-5,TRBD1,few,TRBJ2-7,TGTGCCAGCAGCTCCGTCCCCGGGACAGTCCAGGACGAGCAGTACTTC,CASSSVPGTVQDEQYF
TRBV2,-,-,TRBJ1-1,TGTGCCAGCAGGAACCAGGGATTAGCTGAAGCTTTCTTT,CASRNQGLAEAFF
TRBV29-1,-,-,TRBJ1-4,TGCAGCGTTGATGAGGGGGATGAAAAACTGTTTTTT,CSVDEGDEKLFF
TRBV7-2,TRBD1,-,TRBJ1-5,TGTGCCAGCAGCAACGGACAGGGTGGGAATCAGCCCCAGCATTTT,CASSNGQGGNQPQHF
TRBV7-9,TRBD2,-,TRBJ2-1,TGTGCCAGCAGCTGGCTAGCGGGGGGCCACAATGAGCAGTTCTTC,CASSWLAGGHNEQFF
TRBV4-2,TRBD2,-,TRBJ2-2,TGTGCCAGCAGCCAAGGGTGGGCTAGCGGGGCGAACACCGGGGAGCTGTTTTTT,CASSQGWASGANTGELFF
TRBV2,TRBD1,few,TRBJ2-3,TGTGCCAGCAGTGAAACCGGACAGGGAACGCAGTATTTT,CASSETGQGTQYF
TRBV12-3/TRBV12-4,-,-,TRBJ1-5,TGTGCCAGCAGTGGGGGGTTCCAGCCCCAGCATTTT,CASSGGFQPQHF
TRBV18,TRBD1,-,TRBJ2-7,TGTGCCAGCTCACCCAAGGACAGGGACTACGAGCAGTACTTC,CASSPKDRDYEQYF
TRBV19,TRBD1,-,TRBJ2-2,TGTGCCAGTAGTCCTTACACAGGGGGCCTGAACACCGGGGAGCTGTTTTTT,CASSPYTGGLNTGELFF
TRBV2,-,-,TRBJ1-4,TGTGCCAGCAGGGCCGGGACATCACTCGGTGAAAAACTGTTTTTT,CASRAGTSLGEKLFF
TRBV4-1,-,-,TRBJ2-7,TGCGCCAGCAGCCAAGATAGTAAGGAGCAGTACTTC,CASSQDSKEQYF
TRBV28,TRBD1,-,TRBJ1-6,TGTGCCAGTTCCCGGACAGGGTCTAATTCACCCCTCCACTTT,CASSRTGSNSPLHF
TRBV18,TRBD1,-,TRBJ2-3,TGTGCCAGCGCATCAGGGGGAGATACGCAGTATTTT,CASASGGDTQYF
TRBV28,TRBD1,-,TRBJ1-1,TGTGCCAGCAGCACAGGGGGGCCCGGAGCTTTCTTT,CASSTGGPGAFF
TRBV6-5,TRBD1,-,TRBJ1-5,TGTGCCAGCCGTTTCCGGGACAGGGGGACGGTGGAGCCCCAGCATTTT,CASRFRDRGTVEPQHF
TRBV28,-,-,TRBJ2-5,TGTGCCAGCAGTTTAGGACCGCAGGGGTCGGGCCAAGAGACCCAGTACTTC,CASSLGPQGSGQETQYF
TRBV18,-,-,TRBJ1-1,TGTGCCAGCTCACCATTGGGGCAGAGTAACACTGAAGCTTTCTTT,CASSPLGQSNTEAFF
TRBV7-3,-,-,TRBJ2-2,TGTGCCAGCAGCTTATCACTGGACACCGGGGAGCTGTTTTTT,CASSLSLDTGELFF
TRBV7-2,-,-,TRBJ1-2,TGTGCCAGCAGCTTAGAAGTATATGGGGGGGTTGGCTACACCTTC,CASSLEVYGGVGYTF
TRBV6-2/TRBV6-3,-,-,TRBJ1-6,TGTGCCAGCAGTTACGCCCTAGTAAATTCACCCCTCCACTTT,CASSYALVNSPLHF
TRBV7-2,TRBD2,-,TRBJ2-5,TGTGCCAGCAGCTCCGCCCGCGGGGGGTCTAAAGAGACCCAGTACTTC,CASSSARGGSKETQYF
TRBV12-3/TRBV12-4,-,-,TRBJ2-5,TGTGCCAGCAGCCAAGGGACAACAGAGACCCAGTACTTC,CASSQGTTETQYF
TRBV24-1,-,-,TRBJ2-1,TGTGCCACCAGTGATTCGGAGGGGCTCCGGGATGAGCAGTTCTTC,CATSDSEGLRDEQFF
TRBV7-2,TRBD2,-,TRBJ2-1,TGTGCCAGCAGCTTAAGCGGGGGGGCCTACAATGAGCAGTTCTTC,CASSLSGGAYNEQFF
TRBV19,-,-,TRBJ1-6,TGTGCCAGTAGAGAACAGGGAAACGATAATTCACCCCTCCACTTT,CASREQGNDNSPLHF
TRBV18,-,-,TRBJ1-5,TGTGCCAGCTCCCAAGGAGGGAGTCAGCCCCAGCATTTT,CASSQGGSQPQHF
TRBV7-8,TRBD1,-,TRBJ1-6,TGTGCCAGCAGCTCCAAATCTGGACAGGGGTATGGTCCCCTCCACTTT,CASSSKSGQGYGPLHF
TRBV19,TRBD1,-,TRBJ1-5,TGTGCCAGTAGTATAGACCGGGGCAGGGGGCTAAATCAGCCCCAGCATTTT,CASSIDRGRGLNQPQHF
TRBV19,TRBD1,-,TRBJ1-6,TGTGCCAGTGCAACAGGGGGCGATAATTCACCCCTCCACTTT,CASATGGDNSPLHF
TRBV5-6,-,-,TRBJ1-5,TGTGCCAGCAGCCGTGTTCAAAGCCAGCCCCAGCATTTT,CASSRVQSQPQHF
TRBV11-2,-,-,TRBJ2-7,TGTGCCAGCAGCCCCCAGCGTCCGGGCTACGAGCAGTACTTC,CASSPQRPGYEQYF
TRBV3-1/TRBV3-2,TRBD1,-,TRBJ1-2,TGTGCCAGCAGCGCGCGGGACAGGGGGACGGGATATGGCTACACCTTC,CASSARDRGTGYGYTF
TRBV25-1,TRBD1,-,TRBJ1-6,TGTGCCAGCAGTGAGTCGACAGGGTTTGGTTCACCCCTCCACTTT,CASSESTGFGSPLHF
TRBV15,TRBD1,-,TRBJ2-2,TGTGCCACCAGCAGCCGACAGGGGTCCACCGGGGAGCTGTTTTTT,CATSSRQGSTGELFF
TRBV6-5,TRBD1,-,TRBJ1-2,TGTGCCAGCAGCTGGACAGGGGTAGATGGCTACACCTTC,CASSWTGVDGYTF
TRBV5-1,-,-,TRBJ1-1,TGCGCCAGCAGCTTGGAAGGAGGGAAGAACACTGAAGCTTTCTTT,CASSLEGGKNTEAFF
TRBV28,-,-,TRBJ1-6,TGTGCCAGCAGTTTCGGGGGGACCTATAATTCACCCCTCCACTTT,CASSFGGTYNSPLHF
TRBV19,-,-,TRBJ1-2,TGTGCCACCCTAGCACCTACAAGGGGAGGTAACTATGGCTACACCTTC,CATLAPTRGGNYGYTF